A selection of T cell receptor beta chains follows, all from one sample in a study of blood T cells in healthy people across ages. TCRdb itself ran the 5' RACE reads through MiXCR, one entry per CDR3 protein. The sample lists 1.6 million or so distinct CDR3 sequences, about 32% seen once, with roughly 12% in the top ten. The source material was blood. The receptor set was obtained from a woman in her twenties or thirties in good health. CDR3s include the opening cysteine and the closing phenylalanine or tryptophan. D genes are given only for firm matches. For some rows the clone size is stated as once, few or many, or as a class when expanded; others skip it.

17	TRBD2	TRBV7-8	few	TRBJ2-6	TGTGCCAGCAGCCCCCGGGGGGGTCTCTCTGGGGCCAACGTCCTGACTTTC	CASSPRGGLSGANVLTF
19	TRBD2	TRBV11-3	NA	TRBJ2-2	TGTGCCAGCAGCACGACTAGCGGGAGGACGGGACCTGTGACCGGGGAGCTGTTTTTT	CASSTTSGRTGPVTGELFF
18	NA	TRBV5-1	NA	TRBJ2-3	TGCGCCAGCAGCCCCAAGAGGCTAGCCAATACGGGCACAGATACGCAGTATTTT	CASSPKRLANTGTDTQYF
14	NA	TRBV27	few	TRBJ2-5	TGTGCCAGCAGTTCTCCGGGTCGCGTGGAGACCCAGTACTTC	CASSSPGRVETQYF
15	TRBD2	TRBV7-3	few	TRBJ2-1	TGTGCCAGCAGCCAAAGCGGGGGGGGCTACAATGAGCAGTTCTTC	CASSQSGGGYNEQFF
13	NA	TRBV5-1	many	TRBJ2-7	TGCGCCAGCAGCTTGGACGTGGGCTACGAGCAGTACTTC	CASSLDVGYEQYF
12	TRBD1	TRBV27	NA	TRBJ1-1	TGTGCCAGCAGAACAGGGGGCTCTGAAGCTTTCTTT	CASRTGGSEAFF
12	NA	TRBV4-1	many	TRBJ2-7	TGCGCCAGCAGCCCCGACAGCCACGAGCAGTACTTC	CASSPDSHEQYF
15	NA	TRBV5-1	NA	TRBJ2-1	TGCGCCAGCAGCGCACTACACCCTAATTACAATGAGCAGTTCTTC	CASSALHPNYNEQFF
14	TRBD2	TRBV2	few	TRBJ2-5	TGTGCCAGCAGTATGGATGGGGGGGAAGAGACCCAGTACTTC	CASSMDGGEETQYF
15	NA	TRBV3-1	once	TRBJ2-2	TGTGCCAGCAGCCAAGGCAGGACAAACACCGGGGAGCTGTTTTTT	CASSQGRTNTGELFF
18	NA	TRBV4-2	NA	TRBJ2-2	TGTGCCAGCAGCCAACTAATCCACAGGTCTGCGAACACCGGGGAGCTGTTTTTT	CASSQLIHRSANTGELFF
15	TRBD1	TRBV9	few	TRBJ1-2	TGTGCCAGCAGCGTAGTGTCAGGGGGCGCCTATGGCTACACCTTC	CASSVVSGGAYGYTF
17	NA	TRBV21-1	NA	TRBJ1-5	TGTGCCAGCAGCTCAGAGTCCCGGGACAGAGACAATCAGCCCCAGCATTTT	CASSSESRDRDNQPQHF
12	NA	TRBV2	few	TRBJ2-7	TGTGCCAGCGGAGAGGGGCGGCACGCGCAGTACTTC	CASGEGRHAQYF
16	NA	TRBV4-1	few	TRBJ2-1	TGCGCCAGCAGCCAAGATTCGGTCCTAGCATACAATGAGCAGTTCTTC	CASSQDSVLAYNEQFF
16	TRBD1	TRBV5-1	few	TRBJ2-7	TGCGCCAGCAGCGCAACCGCCGGGACAGGGACATACGAGCAGTACTTC	CASSATAGTGTYEQYF
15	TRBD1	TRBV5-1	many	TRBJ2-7	TGCGCCAGCAGCCTGGGACAGGCCTTATCCGACGAGCAGTACTTC	CASSLGQALSDEQYF
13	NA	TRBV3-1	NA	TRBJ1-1	TGTGCCAGCAGCCAGTGGGAGAACACTGAAGCTTTCTTT	CASSQWENTEAFF
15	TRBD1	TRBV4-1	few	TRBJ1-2	TGCGCCAGCAGCCAATACACAGGGGGCTCCTATGGCTACACCTTC	CASSQYTGGSYGYTF
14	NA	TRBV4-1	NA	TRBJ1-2	TGCGCCAGCAGCCAAGGCATGAGAAACTATGGCTACACCTTC	CASSQGMRNYGYTF
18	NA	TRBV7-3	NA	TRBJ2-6	TGTGCCAGCAGCTTAGGCCAGGGTATTTTCTCTGGGGCCAACGTCCTGACTTTC	CASSLGQGIFSGANVLTF
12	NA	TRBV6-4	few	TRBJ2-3	TGTGCCAGCAGGACTAGACGTGATACGCAGTATTTT	CASRTRRDTQYF
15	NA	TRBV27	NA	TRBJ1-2	TGTGCCAGCAGTTTCGCGGACCCTCAGCCCTATGGCTACACCTTC	CASSFADPQPYGYTF
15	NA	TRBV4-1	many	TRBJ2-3	TGCGCCAGCAGCTTGCGGGACCGAAACACAGATACGCAGTATTTT	CASSLRDRNTDTQYF
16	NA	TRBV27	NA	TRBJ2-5	TGTGCCAGCAGCGGAGCGGTACCCGCGAATCAAGAGACCCAGTACTTC	CASSGAVPANQETQYF
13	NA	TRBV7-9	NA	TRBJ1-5	TGTGCCAGCACCCCGATTGGGGGTCAGCCCCAGCATTTT	CASTPIGGQPQHF
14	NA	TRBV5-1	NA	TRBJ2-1	TGCGCCGGCAGCCCGGGGCAGGTGGGGAGTGAGCAGTTCTTC	CAGSPGQVGSEQFF
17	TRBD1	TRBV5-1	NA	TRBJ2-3	TGCGCCAGCAGCTTGGCAGGGGGCCTGCCACGCACAGATACGCAGTATTTT	CASSLAGGLPRTDTQYF
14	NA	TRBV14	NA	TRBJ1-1	TGTGCCAGCAGCCAACGTAAGGAGAGCACTGAAGCTTTCTTT	CASSQRKESTEAFF
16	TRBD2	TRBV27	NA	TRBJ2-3	TGTGCCAGCAGTATCCTTTTCGCGGGAGGGCTGTATACGCAGTATTTT	CASSILFAGGLYTQYF
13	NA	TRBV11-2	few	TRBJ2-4	TGTGCCAGCAGCCAGCGGACCAAAAACATTCAGTACTTC	CASSQRTKNIQYF
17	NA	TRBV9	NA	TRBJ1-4	TGTGCCAGCAGCGAGGGTGGGGGGACGTCCACTAATGAAAAACTGTTTTTT	CASSEGGGTSTNEKLFF
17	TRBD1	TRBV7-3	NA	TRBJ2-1	TGTGCCAGCAGCCGTAATACAGGGGGCGCCGTTTACAATGAGCAGTTCTTC	CASSRNTGGAVYNEQFF
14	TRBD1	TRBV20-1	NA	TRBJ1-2	TGCAGTACCACCTCGGGACAGATAAACTATGGCTACACCTTC	CSTTSGQINYGYTF
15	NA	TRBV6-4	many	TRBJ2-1	TGTGCCAGCAGTGCGACGGATAGCTCCTACAATGAGCAGTTCTTC	CASSATDSSYNEQFF
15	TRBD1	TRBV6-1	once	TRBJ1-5	TGTGCCAGCATGAACGAGGACAGGGGTAATCAGCCCCAGCATTTT	CASMNEDRGNQPQHF
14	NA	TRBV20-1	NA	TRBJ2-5	TGCAGTGCTAGGGCTCCGGGAGCGGTGGAGACCCAGTACTTC	CSARAPGAVETQYF